This T cell receptor (beta chain) emerged from a study of a mutant IDH1 vaccine in newly diagnosed glioma. The wider study: There were eight vaccinations for patients, given in weeks 1, 3, 5, 7, 11, 15, 19 and 23. Vaccination started 4-6 weeks after radiotherapy alone, or with temozolomide cycles.

The CDR3 length is 15 residues. The V gene's germline CDR1 is SGHTA and CDR2 FQGNSA. V was shortened by 5 bases and J by 0 bases, with 11 bases between the two germline ends. Regarding time point: week 5, during vaccination. Topical imiquimod was applied with each vaccine dose, which held 300 ug of mutant IDH1 20-mer peptide. Assay used: immunoSEQ multiplex PCR; TCRdb lists only in-frame clones, some missing. The data contain about 40,000 clones, approximately 90% of them singletons. Concerning this clone: Its antigen remains unidentified.

V usage is TRBV7-2 and J usage is TRBJ2-4; D is undetermined. The material was PBMCs, obtained from a glioma patient whose treatment included an IDH1 peptide vaccine. This sequence originates from a man aged 50-60 years with glioma. CDR3 DNA sequence: TGTGCCAGCAGCCCTTCGGTCCCAGCCAAAAACATTCAGTACTTC. Its protein is CASSPSVPAKNIQYF.